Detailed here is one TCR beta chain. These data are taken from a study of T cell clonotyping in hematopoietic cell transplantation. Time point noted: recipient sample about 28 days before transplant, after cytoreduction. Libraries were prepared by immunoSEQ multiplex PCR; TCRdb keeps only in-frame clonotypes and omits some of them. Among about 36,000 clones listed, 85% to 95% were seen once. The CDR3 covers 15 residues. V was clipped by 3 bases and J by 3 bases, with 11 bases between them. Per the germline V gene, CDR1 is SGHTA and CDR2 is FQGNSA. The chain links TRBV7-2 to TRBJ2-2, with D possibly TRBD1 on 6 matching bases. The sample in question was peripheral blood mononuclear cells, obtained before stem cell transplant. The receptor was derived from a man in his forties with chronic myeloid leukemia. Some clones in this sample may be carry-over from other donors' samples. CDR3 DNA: TGTGCCAGCAGCTTTCAGGGGACATACACCGGGGAGCTGTTTTTT. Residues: CASSFQGTYTGELFF. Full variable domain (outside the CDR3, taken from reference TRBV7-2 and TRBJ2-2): GAGVSQSPSNKVTEKGKDVELRCDPISGHTALYWYRQSLGQGLEFLIYFQGNSAPDKSGLPSDRFSAERTGGSVSTLTIQRTQQEDSAVYLCASSFQGTYTGELFFGEGSRLTVL.